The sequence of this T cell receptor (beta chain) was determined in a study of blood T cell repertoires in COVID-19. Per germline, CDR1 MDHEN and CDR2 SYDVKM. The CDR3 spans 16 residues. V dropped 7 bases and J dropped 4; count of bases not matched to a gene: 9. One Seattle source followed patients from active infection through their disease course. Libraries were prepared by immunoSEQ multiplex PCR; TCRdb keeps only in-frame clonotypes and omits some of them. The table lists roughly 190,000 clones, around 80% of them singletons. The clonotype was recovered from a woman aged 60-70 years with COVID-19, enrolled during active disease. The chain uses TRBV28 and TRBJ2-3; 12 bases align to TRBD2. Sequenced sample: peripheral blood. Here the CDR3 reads CASIPPLAGGPDTQYF. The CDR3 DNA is TGTGCCAGCATCCCCCCACTAGCGGGGGGCCCAGATACGCAGTATTTT.